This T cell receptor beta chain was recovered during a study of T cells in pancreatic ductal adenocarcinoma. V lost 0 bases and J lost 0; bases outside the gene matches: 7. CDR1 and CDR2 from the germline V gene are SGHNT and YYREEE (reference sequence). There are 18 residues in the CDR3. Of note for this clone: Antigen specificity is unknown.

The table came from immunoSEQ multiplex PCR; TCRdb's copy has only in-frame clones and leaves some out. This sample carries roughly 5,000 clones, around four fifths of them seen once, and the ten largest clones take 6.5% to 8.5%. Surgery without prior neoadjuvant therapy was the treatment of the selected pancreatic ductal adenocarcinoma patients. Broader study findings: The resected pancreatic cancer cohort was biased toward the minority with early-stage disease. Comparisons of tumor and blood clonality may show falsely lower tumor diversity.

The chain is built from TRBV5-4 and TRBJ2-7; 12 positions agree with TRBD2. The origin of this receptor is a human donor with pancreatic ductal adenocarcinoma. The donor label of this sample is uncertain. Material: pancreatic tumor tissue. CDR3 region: CASSLAGTSGFSSYEQYF. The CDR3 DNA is TGTGCCAGCAGCTTGGCCGGGACTAGCGGGTTCAGCTCCTACGAGCAGTACTTC. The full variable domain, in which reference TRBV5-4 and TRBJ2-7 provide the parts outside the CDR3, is ETGVTQSPTHLIKTRGQQVTLRCSSQSGHNTVSWYQQALGQGPQFIFQYYREEENGRGNFPPRFSGLQFPNYSSELNVNALELDDSALYLCASSLAGTSGFSSYEQYFGPGTRLTVT.